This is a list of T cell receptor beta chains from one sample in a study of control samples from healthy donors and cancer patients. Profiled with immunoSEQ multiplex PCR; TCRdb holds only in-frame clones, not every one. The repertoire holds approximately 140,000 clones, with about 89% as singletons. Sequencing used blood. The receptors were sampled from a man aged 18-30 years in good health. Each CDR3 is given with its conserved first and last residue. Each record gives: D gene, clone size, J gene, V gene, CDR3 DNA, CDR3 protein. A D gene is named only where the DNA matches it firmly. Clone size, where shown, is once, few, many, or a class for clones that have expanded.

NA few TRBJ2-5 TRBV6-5 TGTGCCAGCAGTTGGTCCAGTGGGGAGACCCAGTACTTC CASSWSSGETQYF
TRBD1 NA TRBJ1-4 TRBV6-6 TGTGCCAGCAGTTCCCGGACAGGGGATAGGGAAAAACTGTTTTTT CASSSRTGDREKLFF
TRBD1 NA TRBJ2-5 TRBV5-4 TGTGCCAGCAGTCCAGGGGGCGCGGGAGAGACCCAGTACTTC CASSPGGAGETQYF
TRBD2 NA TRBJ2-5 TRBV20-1 TGCAGTGCTAGTATCAGCGGGGGGGCCGGAGAGACCCAGTACTTC CSASISGGAGETQYF
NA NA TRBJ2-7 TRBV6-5 TGTGCCAGCAGTCCCGGTGGCAGGCCTTACGAGCAGTACTTC CASSPGGRPYEQYF
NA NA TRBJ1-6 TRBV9 TGTGCCAGCAGCGTAGACAGGGATAATTCACCCCTCCACTTT CASSVDRDNSPLHF
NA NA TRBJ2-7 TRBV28 TGTGCCAGCAGCAATTTGGGCCCCTACGAGCAGTACTTC CASSNLGPYEQYF
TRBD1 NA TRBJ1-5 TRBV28 TGTGCCAGCAGTTCTCGACAGGGGAACCCCCAGCATTTT CASSSRQGNPQHF
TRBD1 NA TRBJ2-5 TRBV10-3 TGTGCCATCAGTGAGCCACTTACAGGGGTGGAGACCCAGTACTTC CAISEPLTGVETQYF
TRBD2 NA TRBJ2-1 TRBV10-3 TGTGCCATCAGTGAGTCGGGAGCTAGCGGGGTGGGGTACAATGAGCAGTTCTTC CAISESGASGVGYNEQFF
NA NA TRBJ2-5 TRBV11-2 TGTGCCAGCAGGCGGAGCACACAGGGCGGGGTCCAAGAGACCCAGTACTTC CASRRSTQGGVQETQYF
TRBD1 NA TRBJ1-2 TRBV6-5 TGTGCCAGCAGCTCGACAGGGGACTATGGCTACACCTTC CASSSTGDYGYTF
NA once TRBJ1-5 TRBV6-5 TGTGCCAGCAGTTCCACAGGGAGCAATCAGCCCCAGCATTTT CASSSTGSNQPQHF
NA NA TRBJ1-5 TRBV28 TGTGCCAGCAGTTCCCTCTCGAGGGGGGAAGGTCAGCCCCAGCATTTT CASSSLSRGEGQPQHF
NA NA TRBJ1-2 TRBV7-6 TGTGCCAGCAGCCAGCGGGGCCCTGGGGATGGCTACACCTTC CASSQRGPGDGYTF
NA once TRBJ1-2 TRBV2 TGTGCCAGCAAGCTAGGGTATGGCTACACCTTC CASKLGYGYTF
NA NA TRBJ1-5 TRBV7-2 TGTGCCAGCAGCTTAAATCCAGCCAATCAGCCCCAGCATTTT CASSLNPANQPQHF
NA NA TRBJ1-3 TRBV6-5 TGTGCCAGCAGGAGCGACAGGTCCTCTGGAAACACCATATATTTT CASRSDRSSGNTIYF
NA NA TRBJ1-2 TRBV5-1 TGCGCCAGCAGCTTGGCCTCTGGGGCTGCTGTTATCTATGGCTACACCTTC CASSLASGAAVIYGYTF
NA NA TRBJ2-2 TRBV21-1 TGTGCCAGCAGCCCCCTGGGAGGGGTGGAACAGGGGGTGGCGGAGCTGTTTTTT CASSPLGGVEQGVAELFF
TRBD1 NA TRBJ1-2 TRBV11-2 TGTGCCAGCAGCGTCTCCGGGACAGCTAACTATGGCTACACCTTC CASSVSGTANYGYTF
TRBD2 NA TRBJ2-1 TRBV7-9 TGTGCCAGCAGCTCCGGACTAGCGGGGGTTGAGCAGTTCTTC CASSSGLAGVEQFF
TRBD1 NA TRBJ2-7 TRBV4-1 TGCGCCAGCAGCCAACCGGGACAGGGGGTCTACGAGCAGTACTTC CASSQPGQGVYEQYF
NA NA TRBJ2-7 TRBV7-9 TGTGCCAGCAGCTTAAGCGGCTACGAGCAGTACTTC CASSLSGYEQYF
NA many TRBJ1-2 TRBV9 TGTGCCAGCAGCGTCCTCGGGGCAAAGGGGACCTATGGCTACACCTTC CASSVLGAKGTYGYTF